This T cell receptor (beta chain) originates from a study of blood T cell repertoires in COVID-19 (dated by TCRdb to 2018 to 2020). At the level of the whole study: Collaborator samples came from the United States, Italy and Spain and covered acute and convalescent phases of COVID-19. The dataset comprised deeply sampled blood TCRbeta repertoires from subjects exposed to, actively infected with, or recovered from COVID-19. The material from the prospective study consisted of cDNA or gDNA derived from T cells, B-cell-depleted T cells, or PBMCs. The samples were drawn from two sources: the first 160 participants of the ongoing ImmuneRACE study, and 1,254 subjects contributed by 6 global collaborators. The sample metadata nearly always contained a de-identified subject ID, COVID-19 status, age in years and sex. The repertoires were released in a freely available public database intended as a resource for research on the immune response to SARS-CoV-2. Where HLA class I and class II types were available, the types were taken from metadata supplied by the sample provider, not from assay-based typing.

On this clone: Its antigen is unknown. No base-level quality is on record; no much larger clone is a single base apart.

Reading the germline V gene (reference sequence) gives CDR1 LGHDT and CDR2 YNNKEL. Reading from cysteine to phenylalanine, the CDR3 counts 16 amino acids. Just the 48-base CDR3 DNA is kept, in frame starting at base 1. Germline trimming: 6 bases from V, 0 bases from J; junction bases outside gene matches: 7. The research as a whole found: The quantity of clinical and demographic metadata differed by source and by participant and was supplied without curation.

The collaborating institutions used their own protocols to collect whole blood in K2EDTA tubes. For TCRbeta analysis, collaborator samples were shipped as frozen whole blood, as isolated PBMCs, or as DNA extracted from either sample type. The immunoSEQ Assay, a bias-controlled multiplex PCR, was used to amplify TCRbeta CDR3 regions from genomic DNA. In the original analysis: Nucleated cell counts per sample were estimated from amplification of reference gene primers within the assay. To quantify the absolute abundance of each unique TCRbeta CDR3 rearrangement, sequence reads were collapsed and filtered. For each sample, productive Simpson clonality was calculated as the square root of Simpson's diversity index over productive rearrangements. As stored in TCRdb, this immuneACCESS dataset retains in-frame rearrangements with V and J assigned. A fraction of the clones does not appear; measured against another copy, unresolved V genes explain less than half of the discrepancy, and the remainder lacks a known reason. That table furnishes V, J and clone size, whereas the DNA furnished D and trimming. Recorded for this sample are about 130,000 clones; under 90% of them occurred a single time. The ten largest clones take up 9% to 15% of the sample.

The chain was built from TRBV3-1 (or the pseudogene TRBV3-2) and TRBJ1-4; 7 bases in the middle match TRBD1. The sample was peripheral blood. This receptor was identified in a woman between 55 and 75 years old with acute or convalescent COVID-19. DNA sequence: TGTGCCAGCAGTTATAACAGGGGCTCAACTAATGAAAAACTGTTTTTT. Its translation reads: CASSYNRGSTNEKLFF.